This record covers a single T cell receptor (beta chain). TCRdb fed the 5' RACE reads into MiXCR, producing one record per CDR3 protein. This table holds approximately 150,000 distinct CDR3 sequences, 15% to 20% found once. Trimming removed 0 bases at V and 5 bases at J, with 9 bases between. CDR3 size: 14 residues. From germline, CDR1 is MNHEY and CDR2 SVGEGT. The data were taken from a study of T-cell memory formation after mild COVID-19. Sequenced input: PBMCs or a T cell subset sorted from them (not recorded which). The sequence was obtained from an adult woman who had mild COVID-19 (a few samples of this study predate the infection). Cell type and time point are not known. The chain links TRBV6-2 or TRBV6-3 to TRBJ2-3; D is undetermined. The CDR3 is CASSYSSVEDTQYF. CDR3 sequence (DNA): TGTGCCAGCAGTTACTCGTCTGTTGAAGATACGCAGTATTTT.